This TCR beta chain is drawn from a study of glioma-infiltrating T cells after dendritic cell vaccination. After removal of 4 bases from V and 10 bases from J, the junction contained 9 bases not matched to a gene. This CDR3 has 15 amino acids. Germline V gene sequence: CDR1 MNHEY, CDR2 SVGAGI. Clones were sequenced by immunoSEQ multiplex PCR, and TCRdb holds only the in-frame ones, with some missing. The sample shows over 55,000 clones, under 90% of them seen only once. This clone was detected a few times. The chain links TRBV6-5 to TRBJ1-4; 10 nucleotides line up with TRBD1. The starting material was blood, obtained before dendritic cell vaccination. The clonotype was recovered from a human donor with glioblastoma. CDR3 DNA sequence: TGTGCCAGCAGTTCTGTGACAGGGGGCGCGAGAAAACTGTTTTTT. Amino acid sequence: CASSSVTGGARKLFF.